The entry below describes one T cell receptor beta chain. Its antigen is unidentified. This specimen belongs to a study of T cells in narcolepsy. Study in general: Patients with NT1 or NT2 and healthy control donors were enrolled. Study results and caveats: Comparing one patient's CSF and blood CD4+ clonotypes highlighted HCRT- and TRIB2-specific autoreactive clonotypes.

Only in-frame clones appear in the TCRdb table, and some are missing; sequencing was by immunoSEQ multiplex PCR. Of more than 25,000 clones listed, approximately 85% are singletons. This sequence originates from a human donor in good health. Material: memory (CD45RA-) CD4+ T cells from blood.

CDR3 in amino acids: CASSLVGLVPYNEQFF. The CDR3 coding sequence is TGCGCCAGCAGCTTGGTTGGTCTAGTCCCCTACAATGAGCAGTTCTTC. V is TRBV5-1 and J is TRBJ2-1, with D unresolved. This CDR3 contains 16 residues. CDR1 SGHRS and CDR2 YFSETQ come from the germline V gene. Trimming cost V 0 bases and J 2 bases, with 12 bases left between them.